Following are 30 T cell receptor beta chains from one sample sequenced in a study of technical replicates of blood from a few donors. Clones were read by immunoSEQ multiplex PCR, and TCRdb kept only the in-frame ones, dropping some. The sample lists some 64,000 clones; about 92% were seen once. Sequenced material: PBMCs. The receptors originated from a human donor in good health. Some clones in this sample may be carry-over from other donors' samples.

This chain joins TRBV4-2 and TRBJ2-3; TRBD1 might be the D (6 bases). This CDR3 has 14 residues. The V gene's germline CDR1 is LGHNA and CDR2 YNFKEQ. V was pared by 1 base and J by 2 bases, with 7 bases between. CDR3 nucleotide sequence: TGTGCCAGCAGCCAAGGACAGGACACAGATACGCAGTATTTT. Encoded protein: CASSQGQDTDTQYF.

The sample holds one count of this clone. CDR3 region: CASSSDNDRGYGYTF. CDR3 in DNA: TGCGCCAGCAGCTCTGACAATGACAGGGGCTATGGCTACACCTTC. The chain is built from TRBV4-1 and TRBJ1-2; 8 bases match TRBD1. Losses at the gene ends were 5 bases for V and 4 bases for J; bases not matched to a gene: 9. Germline CDR1 is MGHRA and CDR2 is YSYEKL. This CDR3 spans 15 amino acids.

V is TRBV5-1 and J is TRBJ2-7, with D tentatively TRBD2 (6 bases). The V and J ends lost 4 bases and 0 bases respectively, with 11 bases between them. This CDR3 has 14 residues. The germline CDR1 and CDR2 sequences are SGHRS and YFSETQ. The CDR3, as DNA: TGCGCCAGCAGCAGCCGGGAGTCCTCCTACGAGCAGTACTTC. Translating gives CASSSRESSYEQYF.

V and J are TRBV20-1 and TRBJ2-7; TRBD1 agrees at 11 bases. The CDR3 consists of 11 residues. Germline V gene lookup returns CDR1 DFQATT and CDR2 SNEGSKA (reference sequence). J gave up 12 bases and V 1 base, and 2 bases lay outside the gene matches. The DNA for the CDR3 is TGCAGTGCTAGAGCGGGACAGGGGGTGTACTTC. Translating gives CSARAGQGVYF.

V and J are TRBV7-8 and TRBJ2-7, with D perhaps TRBD1 (6 bases). In germline, CDR1 is SGHVS, CDR2 FQNEAQ. The CDR3 is 13 residues long. Trimming stripped 5 bases from V and 7 bases from J, with 15 bases between. The CDR3 region is CASSALTRGEQYF. CDR3 DNA sequence: TGTGCCAGCAGCGCCCTCACGAGGGGGGAGCAGTACTTC.

This chain connects TRBV7-9 to TRBJ2-2; TRBD1 matches 11 bases. The length of the CDR3 is 18 residues. Germline-derived CDR1 and CDR2 are SEHNR and FQNEAQ (reference sequence). With V trimmed by 5 bases and J by 4 bases, 12 bases remained unmatched. The CDR3 loop reads CASSTTPRTGGGTGELFF. CDR3 nucleotide sequence: TGTGCCAGCAGCACCACCCCAAGGACAGGGGGCGGCACCGGGGAGCTGTTTTTT.

The V gene is TRBV7-2, the J gene TRBJ1-1, with no clear D. Trimming left V 0 bases short and J 4 bases short, with 6 bases between. This CDR3 contains 13 residues. The V gene's germline CDR1 is SGHTA and CDR2 FQGNSA. In DNA, the CDR3 is TGTGCCAGCAGCTTAGCCGAGGGCACTGAAGCTTTCTTT. Amino acids: CASSLAEGTEAFF. The complete variable domain, with remaining parts taken from reference TRBV7-2 and TRBJ1-1, reads GAGVSQSPSNKVTEKGKDVELRCDPISGHTALYWYRQSLGQGLEFLIYFQGNSAPDKSGLPSDRFSAERTGGSVSTLTIQRTQQEDSAVYLCASSLAEGTEAFFGQGTRLTVV.

V is TRBV4-3 and J is TRBJ1-4; D remains ambiguous. V was pared by 1 base and J by 0 bases, with 9 bases between. CDR1 LGHNA and CDR2 YSLEER come from the germline V gene. The CDR3 has 16 amino acids. The CDR3 loop is CASSQVWRATNEKLFF. The DNA of the CDR3 is TGCGCCAGCAGCCAAGTTTGGAGGGCAACTAATGAAAAACTGTTTTTT.

The J gene is TRBJ1-3, the V gene TRBV5-6, with D unresolved. The CDR3 is made up of 13 amino acids. Per the germline V gene, CDR1 is SGHDT and CDR2 is YYEEEE. V was pared by 5 bases and J by 8 bases, with 14 bases between. The CDR3 coding sequence is TGTGCCAGCAGTCCAAGCGGCGCTCACACCATATATTTT. Amino acids: CASSPSGAHTIYF.

The rearrangement joins TRBV7-2 to TRBJ2-2; weak D call: TRBD1 (5 bases). The CDR3 sequence is 16 residues long. From germline, CDR1 is SGHTA and CDR2 FQGNSA. V was pared by 0 bases and J by 4 bases, with 12 bases between. The chain's CDR3 is CASSLAPPGITGELFF. The DNA for the CDR3 is TGTGCCAGCAGCTTAGCGCCCCCAGGGATCACCGGGGAGCTGTTTTTT. The full variable domain, completed using reference TRBV7-2 and TRBJ2-2, is GAGVSQSPSNKVTEKGKDVELRCDPISGHTALYWYRQSLGQGLEFLIYFQGNSAPDKSGLPSDRFSAERTGGSVSTLTIQRTQQEDSAVYLCASSLAPPGITGELFFGEGSRLTVL.

CDR3 amino acids: CAISESALVSGPDTQYF. The CDR3 DNA follows: TGTGCCATCAGTGAGTCGGCGCTAGTAAGTGGTCCAGATACGCAGTATTTT. The V and J genes are TRBV10-3 and TRBJ2-3; D not certain. This CDR3 contains 17 residues. Germline CDR1 is ENHRY and CDR2 is SYGVKD. V was cut by 0 bases and J by 4 bases, with 17 bases left in between.

This sequence joins TRBV5-6 and TRBJ2-5; maybe TRBD2 (6 bases). The CDR3 consists of 14 residues. Trimming left V 4 bases short and J 1 base short, with 11 bases between. Germline V lookup: CDR1 SGHDT, CDR2 YYEEEE. The chain's CDR3 is CASSRGVGQETQYF. As DNA, the CDR3 is TGTGCCAGCAGCCGCGGGGTTGGCCAAGAGACCCAGTACTTC.

V usage is TRBV7-4 and J usage is TRBJ2-7, with D maybe TRBD2 (5 bases). V gave up 5 bases and J gave up 1 base, with 15 bases separating them. This CDR3 is 15 amino acids long. CDR1 is SGHVT, CDR2 SQSDAQ, per germline. This CDR3 reads CASSPTQRWSYEQYF. The CDR3 DNA reads as TGTGCCAGCAGCCCTACTCAGCGGTGGTCCTACGAGCAGTACTTC.

The chain links TRBV18 to TRBJ1-6, with TRBD1 matching over 8 bases. The V and J ends lost 6 bases and 8 bases, in that order; junction bases with no gene match: 9. Germline CDR1 is KGHSH and CDR2 is LQKENI. The CDR3 sequence is 15 residues long. The CDR3 DNA reads as TGTGCCAGCTCCCCCGGACAGGGACGGCATTCACCCCTCCACTTT. Translated, it gives CASSPGQGRHSPLHF.

The genes are TRBV7-9 and TRBJ2-3, with D perhaps matching TRBD2 (6 bases). The V and J ends lost 5 bases and 2 bases respectively, with 20 bases between them. CDR3 length: 17 residues. Germline-derived CDR1 and CDR2 are SEHNR and FQNEAQ (reference sequence). The CDR3 region has the DNA TGTGCCAGCAGCATAGTCGGGTTGGGGGGACTCACAGATACGCAGTATTTT. As protein: CASSIVGLGGLTDTQYF.

This chain links TRBV12-1 with TRBJ2-3; TRBD2, the table's D call, lacks a check against the DNA. TRBV12-1 is given as a pseudogene. This CDR3 spans 15 amino acids. The DNA for the CDR3 is TGTGCCAGCAGCCTTGGGTCCTGGAGTCCAGATACGCAGTATTTT. This encodes CASSLGSWSPDTQYF.

In DNA, the CDR3 is TGTGCCAGTAGTATGGGCAGGGACTATAATTCACCCCTCCACTTT. Residues: CASSMGRDYNSPLHF. V usage is TRBV19 and J usage is TRBJ1-6; TRBD1 might be the D (5 bases). The CDR3 loop spans 15 amino acids. Trimming left V 3 bases short and J 3 bases short, with 9 bases between. Germline CDR1 is LNHDA and CDR2 is SQIVND (reference sequence).

This clone came up a few times. The genes are TRBV6-1 and TRBJ2-2; no clear D gene. The V end lost 5 bases, the J end lost 7 bases, and 8 bases lay between the germline ends. This CDR3 is 12 amino acids long. Germline CDR1 MNHNS, CDR2 SASEGT. As DNA, the CDR3 is TGTGCCAGCAGTCCCGGTGTCGGGGAGCTGTTTTTT. Its protein product is CASSPGVGELFF.

The chain joins TRBV21-1 to TRBJ1-2; the table assigns TRBD1, which was not confirmed against the DNA. TRBV21-1 is deemed a pseudogene. The CDR3 runs 15 residues. The CDR3 sequence: CASSRDRGRSYGYTF. In DNA, the CDR3 is TGTGCCAGCAGCCGGGACAGGGGGCGTAGCTATGGCTACACCTTC.

The V call is TRBV10-3, the J call TRBJ2-3; TRBD1 is a possible D gene (5 bases). The germline V gene has CDR1 ENHRY and CDR2 SYGVKD. Deletions cut 10 bases from V and 0 bases from J, with 17 bases between. The CDR3 has 15 residues. The DNA of the CDR3 is TGTGCCACCCAATCAGACAGCACTAGCACAGATACGCAGTATTTT. It specifies CATQSDSTSTDTQYF.

This rearrangement joins TRBV25-1 to TRBJ2-7; 7 nucleotides agree with TRBD1. CDR1 is MGHDK and CDR2 is SYGVNS in the germline V gene. Trimming at V came to 4 bases and at J to 2 bases, leaving 8 bases not matched to a gene. The CDR3 covers 15 residues. CDR3 sequence (DNA): TGTGCCAGCAGTGCCGACAGGGTAGGGCCCTACGAGCAGTACTTC. Translating it yields CASSADRVGPYEQYF.

V and J are TRBV6-1 and TRBJ2-1; D uncertain. The V end was cut by 6 bases, the J end by 10 bases, with 13 bases between. This CDR3 is 12 amino acids long. The germline V gene has CDR1 MNHNS and CDR2 SASEGT. The CDR3 DNA reads as TGTGCCAGCAGGGCCACCATCAGGGAGCAGTTCTTC. As protein: CASRATIREQFF.

Here the CDR3 DNA reads TGTGCCAGCACTATATCAATCACCGGGGAGCTGTTTTTT. As protein: CASTISITGELFF. The rearrangement joins TRBV6-5 to TRBJ2-2; D is undetermined. V was clipped by 7 bases and J by 4 bases, with 10 bases between them. Germline CDR1 is MNHEY and CDR2 is SVGAGI. This CDR3 contains 13 residues.

CDR3 sequence: CASSPWHEQFF. For the CDR3, the DNA is TGTGCCAGCAGTCCATGGCATGAGCAGTTCTTC. The V call is TRBV2, the J call TRBJ2-1; the D is unclear. V dropped 5 bases and J dropped 8 bases, with 7 bases sitting between them. The CDR3 runs to 11 residues. From germline, CDR1 is SNHLY and CDR2 FYNNEI. Using reference TRBV2 and TRBJ2-1 for the parts outside the CDR3, the full variable domain is EPEVTQTPSHQVTQMGQEVILRCVPISNHLYFYWYRQILGQKVEFLVSFYNNEISEKSEIFDDQFSVERPDGSNFTLKIRSTKLEDSAMYFCASSPWHEQFFGPGTRLTVL.

This clone came up a few times. The chain carries TRBV7-3 and TRBJ2-1, with 9 bases matching TRBD2. This CDR3 spans 15 amino acids. CDR1 SGHTA and CDR2 FQGTGA come from the germline V gene. Germline trimming cut 5 bases from V and 0 bases from J; bases unmatched to any gene: 2. The chain's CDR3 is CASSISGSSYNEQFF. The CDR3 nucleotides read TGTGCCAGCAGCATTAGCGGGAGCTCCTACAATGAGCAGTTCTTC.

This clone was recorded once. The chain combines TRBV19 with TRBJ1-5; perhaps TRBD1 as D (6 bases). The CDR3 length is 16 residues. The ends were cut back, 4 bases at V and 5 bases at J, with 18 bases in the middle. Germline assignment: CDR1 LNHDA and CDR2 SQIVND (reference sequence). This CDR3 reads CASSTGQLVTYQPQHF. CDR3 coding DNA: TGTGCCAGTAGTACTGGACAGCTAGTCACCTATCAGCCCCAGCATTTT.

The chain uses TRBV13 and TRBJ1-2; 8 nucleotides line up with TRBD1. The CDR3 spans 16 residues. V was clipped by 3 bases and J by 1 base; unmatched bases: 7. Germline V lookup: CDR1 PRHDT, CDR2 FYEKMQ (reference sequence). The CDR3 DNA is TGTGCCAGCAGCTTGGGGGGACAGGCTCTTAACTATGGCTACACCTTC. Translation: CASSLGGQALNYGYTF. Based on the CDR3 plus reference TRBV13 and TRBJ1-2, the full variable domain is AAGVIQSPRHLIKEKRETATLKCYPIPRHDTVYWYQQGPGQDPQFLISFYEKMQSDKGSIPDRFSAQQFSDYHSELNMSSLELGDSALYFCASSLGGQALNYGYTFGSGTRLTVV.

The chain has TRBV6-1 and TRBJ2-7; the match to TRBD1 covers 8 bases. Germline CDR1 is MNHNS and CDR2 is SASEGT. The CDR3 contains 15 residues. V gave up 3 bases and J gave up 3 bases; unmatched junction bases: 7. The CDR3 nucleotides read TGTGCCAGCAGTGAGAGGGGAACAGGGGGCTACGAGCAGTACTTC. Protein: CASSERGTGGYEQYF.

The rearrangement uses TRBV10-3 and TRBJ2-3, with unresolved D. V was shortened by 0 bases and J by 0 bases, with 7 bases between the two germline ends. In germline, CDR1 is ENHRY, CDR2 SYGVKD. This CDR3 is 15 amino acids long. The CDR3 sequence: CAISESAKSTDTQYF. In DNA form, the CDR3 reads TGTGCCATCAGTGAGTCGGCAAAAAGCACAGATACGCAGTATTTT.

The chain is built from TRBV7-3 and TRBJ2-5; 9 positions agree with TRBD2. Germline CDR1 is SGHTA and CDR2 is FQGTGA. The junction had 6 bases not matched to a gene; V was cut back by 5 bases and J by 5 bases. This CDR3 has 14 residues. CDR3 region: CASSHSGSVETQYF. CDR3 in DNA: TGTGCCAGCAGCCATAGCGGGAGTGTCGAGACCCAGTACTTC.